These 26 T cell receptor beta chains were sequenced from one sample in a study of identical twins. TCRdb reprocessed the 5' RACE reads with MiXCR, giving one entry per CDR3 protein. This table has 250,000 to 300,000 distinct CDR3 sequences, around 8% appearing once. This sample was also put to use in a study of yellow fever vaccine responses in identical twins.

The sample consisted of CD8+ T cells sorted from blood. These receptors were taken from a woman under 30 in good health.

CDR3 DNA sequence: TGTGCCAGCAGCCTCCCGCTAGCGGGGGGGCCAGATACGCAGTATTTT. Its translation is CASSLPLAGGPDTQYF. The rearrangement uses TRBV7-9 and TRBJ2-3; TRBD2 aligns across 12 bases. This CDR3 has 16 amino acids. Germline V gene lookup returns CDR1 SEHNR and CDR2 FQNEAQ (reference sequence). The trim removed 5 bases at V and 4 bases at J, leaving 7 bases unmatched.

This clonotype was seen only a few times. The CDR3 reads CASSQYPSSYNEQFF. The CDR3 DNA reads as TGTGCCAGCAGCCAATATCCGAGCTCCTACAATGAGCAGTTCTTC. This rearrangement joins TRBV14 to TRBJ2-1; D ambiguous. Germline V gene data show CDR1 as SGHDN and CDR2 as FVKESK. The CDR3 length is 15 residues. The germline V and J ends were trimmed by 2 bases and 0 bases, with 8 bases remaining between them.

The J gene is TRBJ1-1, the V gene TRBV4-1, with 7 bases identical to TRBD1. Unmatched junction bases numbered 4, after V lost 2 bases and J lost 4 bases. Looked up from germline, CDR1 is MGHRA and CDR2 is YSYEKL. This CDR3 has 14 amino acids. The CDR3 protein is CASSQKQGTTEAFF. The CDR3 DNA reads TGCGCCAGCAGCCAAAAACAGGGGACCACTGAAGCTTTCTTT.

This clonotype showed up just a few times. The chain is built from TRBV10-3 and TRBJ2-5; D unresolved. The CDR3 is 14 residues long. Trimming pared 1 base from V and 2 bases from J, leaving 8 bases between. Germline assignment: CDR1 ENHRY and CDR2 SYGVKD. Written as DNA, the CDR3 is TGTGCCATCAGTGAGTTTGGCGGACAAGAGACCCAGTACTTC. This gives the protein CAISEFGGQETQYF.

The CDR3 nucleotides read TGTGCCAGCATTAGTAGCGGGGAATGGCAAGAGACCCAGTACTTC. Its protein is CASISSGEWQETQYF. The chain links TRBV12-3 or TRBV12-4 to TRBJ2-5, with TRBD2 matching over 8 bases. V shed 7 bases and J 2 bases; nucleotides not matched to a gene: 9. There are 15 residues in the CDR3.

In its sample, this clonotype was seen many times. The chain links TRBV6-1 to TRBJ2-5, with 8 nucleotides matching TRBD1. Germline V gene lookup returns CDR1 MNHNS and CDR2 SASEGT. Unmatched junction bases numbered 19, after V lost 8 bases and J lost 5 bases. This CDR3 contains 17 residues. The DNA of the CDR3 is TGTGCCAGCGAACCATCCGGGACAGGAGTGGGTTGGGAGACCCAGTACTTC. It encodes CASEPSGTGVGWETQYF.

This clonotype was detected only a few times. The V and J genes are TRBV29-1 and TRBJ2-7; D perhaps matches TRBD2 (6 bases). The CDR3 contains 13 residues. The ends were cut back, 3 bases at V and 2 bases at J, with 11 bases in the middle. Germline V gives CDR1 SQVTM, CDR2 ANQGSEA. The CDR3 region is CSVEVEGPYEQYF. CDR3 in DNA: TGCAGCGTTGAGGTGGAGGGACCCTACGAGCAGTACTTC.

This clonotype has only a few counts. J is TRBJ1-5 and V is TRBV6-1; the D gene is possibly TRBD1 (5 bases). Trimming removed 8 bases from V and 4 bases from J, with 18 bases in between. Germline values: CDR1 MNHNS, CDR2 SASEGT. This CDR3 has 15 amino acids. CDR3 amino acids: CASRQRGRDNQPQHF. In nucleotides, the CDR3 is TGTGCCAGCCGCCAAAGGGGTAGGGATAATCAGCCCCAGCATTTT.

This clonotype has ten or more counts. J is TRBJ2-2 and V is TRBV12-3 or TRBV12-4; TRBD1 matches at 9 bases. Trimming removed 5 bases from V and 4 bases from J; junction bases left unmatched: 5. The CDR3 is 15 residues long. CDR3 loop: CASSRDRESTGELFF. In DNA, the CDR3 is TGTGCCAGCAGTCGGGACAGGGAGTCCACCGGGGAGCTGTTTTTT.

This clonotype was observed a few times. The chain joins TRBV6-5 to TRBJ2-6; D ambiguous. Germline CDR1 MNHEY, CDR2 SVGAGI. V lost 4 bases to trimming and J lost 0 bases, with 10 bases between them. The CDR3 loop spans 16 amino acids. The CDR3: CASSSLPLSGANVLTF. The CDR3 DNA reads as TGTGCCAGCAGTTCTCTCCCCCTCTCTGGGGCCAACGTCCTGACTTTC.

In its sample, this clonotype was seen many times. J is TRBJ1-5 and V is TRBV27; 9 nucleotides line up with TRBD1. The junction had 6 bases not matched to a gene; V was cut back by 4 bases and J by 5 bases. CDR1 is MNHEY, CDR2 SMNVEV, per germline (reference sequence). The CDR3 is made up of 15 amino acids. The CDR3: CASSWGQGVDQPQHF. In nucleotides, the CDR3 is TGTGCCAGCAGTTGGGGACAGGGCGTTGATCAGCCCCAGCATTTT.

This clonotype was picked up many times. The chain combines TRBV6-5 with TRBJ2-1, with 14 bases matching TRBD2. Unmatched junction bases numbered 1, after V lost 2 bases and J lost 1 base. The CDR3 has 17 amino acids. Germline V lookup: CDR1 MNHEY, CDR2 SVGAGI. The CDR3 region has the DNA TGTGCCAGCAGTTACGGACTAGCGGGAGGTTCCTACAATGAGCAGTTCTTC. Encoded protein: CASSYGLAGGSYNEQFF.

Comment on this clonotype: This clone may be a read error of a much larger clone one base away. The chain has TRBV5-1 and TRBJ2-1; no firm D call. CDR3 length: 18 amino acids. CDR1 is SGHRS, CDR2 YFSETQ, per germline. V lost 0 bases and J 4 bases, leaving 20 bases between the germline ends. The CDR3, as DNA: TGCGCCAGCAGCTTGGGGGTTCTTCGGGCTGATAGGTACAATGAGCAGTTCTTC. It yields the protein CASSLGVLRADRYNEQFF.

There are a few counts of this clonotype. This sequence joins TRBV11-2 and TRBJ2-7; 14 nucleotides line up with TRBD2. Germline CDR1 is SGHAT and CDR2 is FQNNGV. The CDR3 has 17 residues. J lost 3 bases, V lost 5 bases, and 9 bases had no gene match. The chain's CDR3 is CASSTGLAGVSSYEQYF. CDR3 DNA sequence: TGTGCCAGCAGCACGGGACTAGCGGGAGTGTCTAGCTACGAGCAGTACTTC.

This clonotype was detected ten times or more. The CDR3 DNA is TGTGCCAGCAGCAAAGCGCTTGTCAGGGGAGGCAATCAGCCCCAGCATTTT. Its protein is CASSKALVRGGNQPQHF. The rearrangement joins TRBV21-1 to TRBJ1-5; TRBD1 is the table's D call, not checked against the DNA. TRBV21-1 is deemed a pseudogene. CDR3 size: 17 residues.

V usage is TRBV10-2 and J usage is TRBJ1-2; D uncertain. Germline CDR1 WSHSY, CDR2 SAAADI. The CDR3 is 16 residues long. Trimming took 2 bases from V and 3 from J, leaving 16 bases between them. The CDR3 nucleotides are TGCGCCAGCAGTGAGGGAAGGTTGGATGTGGACTATGGCTACACCTTC. It translates to CASSEGRLDVDYGYTF.

There are a few counts of this clonotype. The chain employs TRBV2 and TRBJ2-3; D possibly matches TRBD1 or TRBD2 (5 bases each). From germline, CDR1 is SNHLY and CDR2 FYNNEI. The V and J ends lost 8 bases and 5 bases respectively, with 17 bases between them. This CDR3 has 14 amino acids. The chain's CDR3 is CASPSDLGGDTQYF. The CDR3 DNA reads TGTGCCAGCCCCTCGGACCTTGGGGGAGATACGCAGTATTTT.

This rearrangement joins TRBV4-3 to TRBJ2-1; TRBD1 matches at 8 bases. CDR3 length equals 15 residues. The germline V gene has CDR1 LGHNA and CDR2 YSLEER. Germline trimming cut 0 bases from V and 8 bases from J; bases unmatched to any gene: 6. Here the CDR3 reads CASSQDRTGLDEQFF. CDR3 nucleotide sequence: TGCGCCAGCAGCCAAGACCGGACAGGGTTAGATGAGCAGTTCTTC.

In this sample, this clonotype turned up many times. The chain recombines TRBV3-1 with TRBJ2-1; D is possibly TRBD2 (6 bases). The V gene's germline CDR1 is LGHDT and CDR2 YNNKEL (reference sequence). This CDR3 spans 16 amino acids. V was pared by 1 base and J by 3 bases, with 13 bases between. The CDR3 DNA reads TGTGCCAGCAGCCAAGGGGTCGGTAGCGGCTACAATGAGCAGTTCTTC. Translating gives CASSQGVGSGYNEQFF.

This clonotype was seen many times. This chain joins TRBV5-1 and TRBJ2-1; D ambiguous. CDR1 is SGHRS and CDR2 is YFSETQ in the germline V gene. The V gene lost 0 bases and the J gene lost 3 bases, with 4 bases spanning the gap. This CDR3 region has 13 residues. The CDR3 coding sequence is TGCGCCAGCAGCTTGGCTGTCTACAATGAGCAGTTCTTC. This translates into CASSLAVYNEQFF.

This clonotype was observed many times. The chain employs TRBV12-3 or TRBV12-4 and TRBJ1-1, with TRBD1 identical over 10 bases. CDR3 length equals 16 residues. The ends lost 3 bases at V and 3 bases at J; junction bases unmatched: 7. CDR3 region: CASSLPGQGMDTEAFF. CDR3 sequence (DNA): TGTGCCAGCAGTTTGCCGGGACAGGGGATGGACACTGAAGCTTTCTTT.

This chain uses TRBV20-1 with TRBJ1-4; D is unclear. CDR3 length: 14 residues. Germline CDR1 and CDR2: DFQATT and SNEGSKA (reference sequence). With 6 bases removed from V and 5 bases from J, the gap between germline ends came to 16 bases. The DNA for the CDR3 is TGCAGTGCCACCACTCTATGGACGAATGAAAAACTGTTTTTT. Translation: CSATTLWTNEKLFF.

In the case of this clonotype: The junction departs from the called germline gene at one end, perhaps through a read error. The V gene is TRBV20-1, the J gene TRBJ2-1, with D tentatively TRBD1 or TRBD2 (6 bases each). CDR3 length: 16 amino acids. CDR1 is DFQATT and CDR2 is SNEGSKA in the germline V gene (reference sequence). CDR3 in amino acids: CCARDSNGGGNNEQFF. For the CDR3, the DNA is TGCTGTGCTAGAGATTCCAATGGAGGGGGGAACAATGAGCAGTTCTTC.

The table lists this clonotype with many counts. CDR3 DNA: TGTGCCAGGGGTCCCTATGGGACAGATGACTATGGCTACACCTTC. It is translated as CARGPYGTDDYGYTF. The chain combines TRBV2 with TRBJ1-2, with TRBD1 identical over 7 bases. The CDR3 loop spans 15 amino acids. V shed 9 bases, J shed 3 bases, and the junction held 13 bases outside the gene matches. The germline V gene encodes CDR1 SNHLY and CDR2 FYNNEI.

This clonotype occurred many times. This chain connects TRBV6-1 to TRBJ2-5, with 10 bases lining up with TRBD2. From germline, CDR1 is MNHNS and CDR2 SASEGT. J lost 1 base, V lost 7 bases, and 9 bases had no gene match. The CDR3 totals 16 residues. The CDR3 region has the DNA TGTGCCAGCACTCGCCCTAGCGGGAGTCCCCAAGAGACCCAGTACTTC. The encoded protein is CASTRPSGSPQETQYF.

This clonotype was seen a handful of times. The chain joins TRBV4-3 to TRBJ2-7; 10 bases fit TRBD2. V dropped 4 bases and J dropped 6; count of bases not matched to a gene: 6. Germline CDR1 reads LGHNA; CDR2 reads YSLEER. The CDR3 covers 14 residues. The CDR3 DNA sequence: TGCGCCAGCAGCCTGTCCGGGACTAGCGTCGAGCAGTACTTC. Translating it yields CASSLSGTSVEQYF.